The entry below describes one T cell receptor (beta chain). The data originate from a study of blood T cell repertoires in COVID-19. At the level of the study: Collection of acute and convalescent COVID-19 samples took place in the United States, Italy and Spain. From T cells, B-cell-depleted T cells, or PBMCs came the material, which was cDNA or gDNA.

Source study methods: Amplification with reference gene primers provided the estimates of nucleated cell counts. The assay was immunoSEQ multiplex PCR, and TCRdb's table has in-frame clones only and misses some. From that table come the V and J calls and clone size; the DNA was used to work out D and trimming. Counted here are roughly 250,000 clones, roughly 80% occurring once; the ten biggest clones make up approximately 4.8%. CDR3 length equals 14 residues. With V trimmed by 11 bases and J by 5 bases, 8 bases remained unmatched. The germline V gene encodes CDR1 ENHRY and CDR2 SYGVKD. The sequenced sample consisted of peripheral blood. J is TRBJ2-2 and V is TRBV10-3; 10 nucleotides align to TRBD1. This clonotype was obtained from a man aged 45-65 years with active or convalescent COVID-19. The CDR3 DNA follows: TGTGCCTCACACCGGGACAGGGGAACCGGGGAGCTGTTTTTT. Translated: CASHRDRGTGELFF.